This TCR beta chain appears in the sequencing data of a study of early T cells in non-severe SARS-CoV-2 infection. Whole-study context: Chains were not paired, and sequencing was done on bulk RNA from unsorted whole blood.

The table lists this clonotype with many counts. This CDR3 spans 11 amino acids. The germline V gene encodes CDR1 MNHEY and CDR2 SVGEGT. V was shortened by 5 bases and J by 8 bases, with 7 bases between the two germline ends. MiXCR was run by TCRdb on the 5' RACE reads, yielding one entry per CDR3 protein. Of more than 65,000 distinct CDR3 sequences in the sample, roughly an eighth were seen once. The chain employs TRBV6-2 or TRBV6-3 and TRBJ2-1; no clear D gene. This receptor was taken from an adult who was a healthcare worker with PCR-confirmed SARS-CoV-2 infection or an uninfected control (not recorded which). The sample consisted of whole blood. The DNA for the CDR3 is TGTGCCAGCAGTCAAAGGTATGAGCAGTTCTTC. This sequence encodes CASSQRYEQFF.